A single sample is the source of the 28 T cell receptor beta chains below, sequenced in a study of blood T cell repertoires in COVID-19. The method was immunoSEQ multiplex PCR; TCRdb's version includes in-frame clones alone and lacks a portion of them. Here the sample spans 70,000 or so clones, 75% to 95% being singletons. The sequenced sample consisted of peripheral blood. Receptor source: a woman between 18 and 29 years old with acute or convalescent COVID-19.

The chain has TRBV5-1 and TRBJ2-5; 10 bases map to TRBD2. The junction had 3 bases not matched to a gene; V was cut back by 0 bases and J by 1 base. Germline V CDR1 and CDR2: SGHRS, YFSETQ. CDR3 length equals 16 residues. CDR3 sequence reads: CASSLASGSFQETQYF. The CDR3 region has the DNA TGCGCCAGCAGCTTGGCTAGCGGGAGTTTCCAAGAGACCCAGTACTTC.

This chain uses TRBV29-1 with TRBJ1-1, with no clear D. This CDR3 has 13 residues. Germline lookup yields CDR1 SQVTM and CDR2 ANQGSEA. Between the trimmed V and J ends, which lost 6 bases and 1 base, there was a span of 12 bases. The CDR3 here is CSVIVFGNTEAFF. CDR3 DNA sequence: TGCAGCGTCATAGTCTTTGGGAACACTGAAGCTTTCTTT.

The chain carries TRBV14 and TRBJ2-3; D gene uncertain. V was trimmed by 1 base and J by 2 bases, leaving 4 bases between them. The CDR3 contains 13 residues. Germline V CDR1 and CDR2: SGHDN, FVKESK. In DNA form, the CDR3 reads TGTGCCAGCAGCCAAGGGGCCACAGATACGCAGTATTTT. Translation gives CASSQGATDTQYF.

This chain's CDR3 is CASGLGTTGGWSYNEQFF. The CDR3 region has the DNA TGTGCTAGTGGTTTGGGGACGACAGGGGGTTGGTCCTACAATGAGCAGTTCTTC. The chain links TRBV12-5 to TRBJ2-1; 9 positions agree with TRBD1. V was pared by 1 base and J by 1 base, with 8 bases of the junction left unmatched. This CDR3 is 18 amino acids long. Per the germline V gene, CDR1 is LGHNT and CDR2 is FRNRAP.

The rearrangement uses TRBV6-5 and TRBJ2-7, with D possibly matching TRBD1 (5 bases). CDR1 MNHEY and CDR2 SVGAGI come from the germline V gene. Trimming took 0 bases from V and 3 from J, leaving 12 bases between them. The CDR3 runs to 15 residues. This chain's CDR3 is CASSYSGHSIYEQYF. The CDR3 DNA is TGTGCCAGCAGTTACTCAGGACACAGCATCTACGAGCAGTACTTC.

The genes are TRBV5-1 and TRBJ2-1; the match to TRBD2 covers 7 bases. This CDR3 region has 18 residues. After removal of 0 bases from V and 0 bases from J, the junction contained 9 bases not matched to a gene. CDR1 and CDR2 (germline): SGHRS, YFSETQ. The CDR3: CASSLARASGNSYNEQFF. As DNA, the CDR3 is TGCGCCAGCAGCTTGGCCAGGGCTAGCGGAAACTCCTACAATGAGCAGTTCTTC.

The chain employs TRBV3-1 (or the pseudogene TRBV3-2) and TRBJ2-3; D is unresolved. V dropped 4 bases and J dropped 4 bases, with 21 bases sitting between them. In germline, CDR1 is LGHDT, CDR2 YNNKEL (reference sequence). This CDR3 is built from 17 residues. DNA for the CDR3: TGTGCCAGCAGCCCCCGCAGCTTGGGCCTCCGAGCAGATACGCAGTATTTT. Translation gives CASSPRSLGLRADTQYF.

The V and J genes are TRBV9 and TRBJ1-4; the match to TRBD1 covers 7 bases. This CDR3 region has 15 residues. In germline, CDR1 is SGDLS, CDR2 YYNGEE. The ends lost 4 bases at V and 4 bases at J; junction bases unmatched: 7. In DNA form, the CDR3 reads TGTGCCAGCAGCCCCCAGGGGACAGTTAATGAAAAACTGTTTTTT. This codes for CASSPQGTVNEKLFF. Complete variable domain (other parts from reference TRBV9 and TRBJ1-4): DSGVTQTPKHLITATGQRVTLRCSPRSGDLSVYWYQQSLDQGLQFLIQYYNGEERAKGNILERFSAQQFPDLHSELNLSSLELGDSALYFCASSPQGTVNEKLFFGSGTQLSVL.

This sequence joins TRBV5-6 and TRBJ2-7; TRBD2 might be the D (6 bases). Trimming cost V 4 bases and J 1 base, with 9 bases left between them. The CDR3 totals 13 residues. Germline CDR1 and CDR2: SGHDT and YYEEEE. The CDR3 region has the DNA TGTGCCAGCAGCACCGGGAGTTCCTACGAGCAGTACTTC. This gives the protein CASSTGSSYEQYF.

This sequence joins TRBV19 and TRBJ1-5, with D maybe TRBD1 (5 bases). The germline V gene encodes CDR1 LNHDA and CDR2 SQIVND (reference sequence). The CDR3 consists of 15 residues. V gave up 1 base and J gave up 7 bases, with 14 bases separating them. The CDR3 spells CASSIGGRVAQPQHF. As DNA, the CDR3 is TGTGCCAGTAGTATAGGGGGCAGGGTGGCACAGCCCCAGCATTTT.

V gene TRBV27 combines with J gene TRBJ2-1; 9 positions match TRBD2. Germline V gene data show CDR1 as MNHEY and CDR2 as SMNVEV (reference sequence). V lost 4 bases to trimming and J lost 9 bases; unmatched junction nucleotides: 13. The length of the CDR3 is 16 residues. The CDR3 is CASSSELAGGFGEQFF. In DNA form, the CDR3 reads TGTGCCAGCAGTTCCGAACTAGCGGGCGGGTTCGGTGAGCAGTTCTTC.

This clone appeared once. DNA for the CDR3: TGCGCCAGCAGCCCCGGACACGCTTTGGAGACCCAGTACTTC. Translating gives CASSPGHALETQYF. This sequence joins TRBV5-1 and TRBJ2-5; weak D call: TRBD1 (5 bases). Deletions cut 4 bases from V and 5 bases from J, with 15 bases between. This CDR3 spans 14 amino acids. CDR1 and CDR2 from the germline V gene are SGHRS and YFSETQ.

The genes are TRBV19 and TRBJ2-1; 9 bases fit TRBD1. Germline V gene lookup returns CDR1 LNHDA and CDR2 SQIVND (reference sequence). This CDR3 is built from 16 residues. With 5 bases clipped from V and 8 bases from J, the junction kept 13 bases outside the gene matches. CDR3 nucleotides: TGTGCCAGTAGTTCCCGGGACAGGGTAGGTTTATATGAGCAGTTCTTC. Translated, it gives CASSSRDRVGLYEQFF.

The rearrangement links TRBV14 to TRBJ1-1; D is possibly TRBD1 (5 bases). CDR1 is SGHDN and CDR2 is FVKESK in the germline V gene. There are 13 residues in the CDR3. Deletions cut 1 base from V and 11 bases from J, with 14 bases between. The CDR3 is CASSQVAEGSAFF. CDR3 coding DNA: TGTGCCAGCAGCCAAGTAGCGGAGGGGTCGGCTTTCTTT.

J is TRBJ2-7 and V is TRBV7-9, with 8 bases that match TRBD1. This CDR3 region has 13 residues. Germline V gives CDR1 SEHNR, CDR2 FQNEAQ (reference sequence). V lost 5 bases to trimming and J lost 3 bases; unmatched junction nucleotides: 3. The CDR3 spells CASSIQGVYEQYF. In DNA, the CDR3 is TGTGCCAGCAGCATACAGGGGGTCTACGAGCAGTACTTC.

The gene calls are TRBV4-1 and TRBJ1-2, with 11 nucleotides matching TRBD1. From germline, CDR1 is MGHRA and CDR2 YSYEKL. V trimming: 3 bases; J trimming: 2 bases; junction bases outside the gene matches: 5. This CDR3 contains 16 residues. This chain's CDR3 is CASSQPWDRGNYGYTF. As DNA, the CDR3 is TGCGCCAGCAGCCAGCCCTGGGACAGGGGGAACTATGGCTACACCTTC.

The rearrangement uses TRBV14 and TRBJ2-5; maybe TRBD2 (6 bases). The ends were cut back, 4 bases at V and 5 bases at J, with 20 bases in the middle. Germline CDR1 reads SGHDN; CDR2 reads FVKESK. The CDR3 is 16 residues long. This CDR3 is CASSRLPTTAGETQYF. CDR3 in DNA: TGTGCCAGCAGCCGACTCCCGACAACCGCGGGGGAGACCCAGTACTTC.

This sequence joins TRBV2 and TRBJ2-1, with 10 nucleotides matching TRBD2. CDR3 size: 16 residues. Unmatched junction bases numbered 18, after V lost 11 bases and J lost 8 bases. The V gene's germline CDR1 is SNHLY and CDR2 FYNNEI. In DNA, the CDR3 is TGTGCCGGTGCGGGAAGCGGGAGGGTGGTTTTGGATGAGCAGTTCTTC. This sequence encodes CAGAGSGRVVLDEQFF.

The rearrangement joins TRBV12-5 to TRBJ2-5; 12 bases fit TRBD2. V lost 7 bases to trimming and J lost 2 bases; unmatched junction nucleotides: 2. This CDR3 has 14 residues. CDR1 and CDR2 (germline): LGHNT, FRNRAP. In nucleotides, the CDR3 is TGTGCTAGTGCACTAGCGGGAGGACAAGAGACCCAGTACTTC. It translates to CASALAGGQETQYF.

V is TRBV7-8 and J is TRBJ1-2; D unclear. Germline CDR1 is SGHVS and CDR2 is FQNEAQ. The CDR3 runs 12 residues. V was shortened by 5 bases and J by 4 bases, with 8 bases between the two germline ends. The CDR3 sequence: CASSPGFYGYTF. The CDR3 DNA reads as TGTGCCAGCAGCCCGGGTTTCTATGGCTACACCTTC.

This clone was found once. The V gene is TRBV5-1, the J gene TRBJ2-2; a weak D match, TRBD2 (5 bases). The germline V and J ends were trimmed by 0 bases and 4 bases, with 10 bases remaining between them. CDR3 length: 15 residues. Per germline, CDR1 SGHRS and CDR2 YFSETQ. The chain's CDR3 is CASSLDTGITGELFF. CDR3 sequence (DNA): TGCGCCAGCAGCTTGGATACCGGGATCACCGGGGAGCTGTTTTTT.

This chain uses TRBV24-1 with TRBJ1-5; 8 bases are shared with TRBD1. CDR3 size: 16 residues. Losses at the gene ends were 1 base for V and 2 bases for J; bases not matched to a gene: 3. Per germline, CDR1 KGHDR and CDR2 SFDVKD. The DNA for the CDR3 is TGTGCCACCAGTGATTTTCAGGGGGCCGGCAATCAGCCCCAGCATTTT. Amino acid sequence: CATSDFQGAGNQPQHF.

V is TRBV6-1 and J is TRBJ1-1; D unresolved. The germline V gene has CDR1 MNHNS and CDR2 SASEGT. The V gene lost 0 bases and the J gene lost 4 bases, with 6 bases spanning the gap. The CDR3 totals 13 residues. The CDR3, as DNA: TGTGCCAGCAGTGAAGCGCGGGGCACTGAAGCTTTCTTT. Translation gives CASSEARGTEAFF.

The chain recombines TRBV19 with TRBJ1-1, with a weak D call TRBD1 (5 bases). This CDR3 has 13 amino acids. The ends were cut back, 9 bases at V and 4 bases at J, with 15 bases in the middle. The germline CDR1 and CDR2 sequences are LNHDA and SQIVND (reference sequence). In nucleotides, the CDR3 is TGTGCCAGCACCCCCGGCGGGGGCACTGAAGCTTTCTTT. It encodes CASTPGGGTEAFF.

This rearrangement joins TRBV4-2 to TRBJ2-7; D perhaps matches TRBD1 (7 bases). Deletions cut 1 base from V and 2 bases from J, with 15 bases between. Germline V gene lookup returns CDR1 LGHNA and CDR2 YNFKEQ. CDR3 size: 16 residues. CDR3 protein: CASSQGRRDSTYEQYF. The CDR3 DNA reads as TGTGCCAGCAGCCAAGGAAGGAGGGACAGTACCTACGAGCAGTACTTC.

This chain links TRBV29-1 with TRBJ2-1; 11 nucleotides align to TRBD2. The CDR3 sequence is 15 residues long. Germline lookup yields CDR1 SQVTM and CDR2 ANQGSEA. With 5 bases clipped from V and 4 bases from J, the junction kept 7 bases outside the gene matches. CDR3 region: CSVSTSGAHYNEQFF. CDR3 coding DNA: TGCAGCGTTTCGACTAGCGGGGCTCATTACAATGAGCAGTTCTTC.

The V and J genes are TRBV11-3 and TRBJ2-2, with D perhaps TRBD1 (6 bases). The CDR3 is 14 amino acids. Looked up from germline, CDR1 is SGHNT and CDR2 is YENEEA. V shed 5 bases and J shed 7 bases, with 14 bases lying between them. The CDR3: CASSPSLDSGELFF. Here the CDR3 DNA reads TGTGCCAGCAGCCCCTCCTTGGACAGCGGGGAGCTGTTTTTT.

This chain links TRBV15 with TRBJ1-3, with D uncertain. The CDR3 is made up of 13 amino acids. Looked up from germline, CDR1 is LNHNV and CDR2 is YYDKDF (reference sequence). Trimming stripped 3 bases from V and 0 bases from J, with 3 bases between. The CDR3, as DNA: TGTGCCACCAGCAGGGCCTCTGGAAACACCATATATTTT. Translation: CATSRASGNTIYF. Variable domain in full (rest from reference TRBV15 and TRBJ1-3): DAMVIQNPRYQVTQFGKPVTLSCSQTLNHNVMYWYQQKSSQAPKLLFHYYDKDFNNEADTPDNFQSRRPNTSFCFLDIRSPGLGDTAMYLCATSRASGNTIYFGEGSWLTVV.